This TCR beta chain is drawn from a study of T cells in Graves' hyperthyroidism and ophthalmopathy. Using RNA transcripts as the source, TCR beta CDR3 regions were amplified. Researchers ran a first-round RT-PCR on the TCR CDR3 using the HTBI primer set. MiXCR, run by TCRdb on the multiplex PCR reads, gives a single entry per CDR3 protein. The table has about 560,000 distinct CDR3 sequences, roughly 17% seen once. V gave up 3 bases and J gave up 2 bases, with 12 bases separating them. This CDR3 spans 15 amino acids. This clonotype came up many times. Each patient was aged 18 to 65 and had newly diagnosed hyperthyroidism of under 2 months' duration. On the basis of clinical symptoms, serum thyroxine and TRAb, thyroid ultrasound and orbital computed tomography, diagnoses were made.

The chain uses TRBV12-3 or TRBV12-4 and TRBJ2-3; maybe TRBD2 (6 bases). The TCR sequence derives from a woman aged 18-29 years with Graves' hyperthyroidism. Sequenced sample: blood. CDR3 nucleotide sequence: TGTGCCAGCAGTTTGGGGCGGGGAAACACAGATACGCAGTATTTT. As protein: CASSLGRGNTDTQYF.